A single sample is the source of the 6 T cell receptor beta chains below, sequenced in a study of blood T cell repertoires in COVID-19. Method: immunoSEQ multiplex PCR; TCRdb's copy keeps in-frame clones and lacks some. Counted here are 75,000 or so clones, 65% to 85% occurring once; the ten biggest clones make up 5.8%. The sample consisted of peripheral blood. These receptors originate from a man aged 55 to 70 with active or convalescent COVID-19.

This chain connects TRBV4-1 to TRBJ2-5; tentative D call: TRBD1 (5 bases). The CDR3 covers 18 residues. Trimming shortened V by 0 bases and J by 2 bases, and 19 bases separated the two germline ends. In germline, CDR1 is MGHRA, CDR2 YSYEKL. The CDR3 sequence: CASSQDPAAGSPQETQYF. CDR3 sequence (DNA): TGCGCCAGCAGCCAAGATCCCGCGGCAGGGTCTCCGCAAGAGACCCAGTACTTC.

The chain joins TRBV11-2 to TRBJ1-1; D uncertain. V shed 7 bases and J shed 0 bases, with 21 bases lying between them. Looked up from germline, CDR1 is SGHAT and CDR2 is FQNNGV. The CDR3 is 17 amino acids. This CDR3 is CASIMGRAQTLNTEAFF. The CDR3 DNA follows: TGTGCCAGCATCATGGGGAGGGCCCAGACTTTGAACACTGAAGCTTTCTTT.

The genes are TRBV29-1 and TRBJ1-4, with 8 bases that match TRBD1. Trimming removed 7 bases from V and 4 bases from J; junction bases left unmatched: 5. The CDR3 is 13 residues long. Germline lookup yields CDR1 SQVTM and CDR2 ANQGSEA. The CDR3 DNA is TGCAGCGCCCGGGACAGGCGTAATGAAAAACTGTTTTTT. This translates into CSARDRRNEKLFF. Looking up the rest from reference TRBV29-1 and TRBJ1-4 gives the full variable domain: SAVISQKPSRDICQRGTSLTIQCQVDSQVTMMFWYRQQPGQSLTLIATANQGSEATYESGFVIDKFPISRPNLTFSTLTVSNMSPEDSSIYLCSARDRRNEKLFFGSGTQLSVL.

This chain's CDR3 is CASSLDLRGGTGELFF. The CDR3 DNA follows: TGTGCCAGCAGCTTAGACCTAAGAGGAGGGACCGGGGAGCTGTTTTTT. V gene TRBV7-9 combines with J gene TRBJ2-2; TRBD2 is a possible D gene (6 bases). Trimming pared 1 base from V and 5 bases from J, leaving 14 bases between. Germline CDR1 reads SEHNR; CDR2 reads FQNEAQ (reference sequence). The CDR3 is 16 residues long. Full variable domain (missing parts from reference TRBV7-9 and TRBJ2-2): DTGVSQNPRHKITKRGQNVTFRCDPISEHNRLYWYRQTLGQGPEFLTYFQNEAQLEKSRLLSDRFSAERPKGSFSTLEIQRTEQGDSAMYLCASSLDLRGGTGELFFGEGSRLTVL.

The gene calls are TRBV9 and TRBJ2-1, with a possible D match to TRBD1 (7 bases). There are 15 residues in the CDR3. V was cut by 0 bases and J by 10 bases, with 17 bases left in between. CDR1 is SGDLS and CDR2 is YYNGEE in the germline V gene. This CDR3 is CASSVAVGGGNEQFF. The CDR3 DNA sequence: TGTGCCAGCAGCGTAGCGGTAGGAGGGGGCAACGAGCAGTTCTTC.

The chain employs TRBV5-1 and TRBJ2-2; TRBD1 matches at 10 bases. The CDR3 covers 16 residues. Trimming cost V 7 bases and J 4 bases; bases outside gene matches: 10. Germline V gives CDR1 SGHRS, CDR2 YFSETQ. The CDR3 nucleotides read TGCGCCAGCCGAGTCCGGGACAGGGGTTCCACCGGGGAGCTGTTTTTT. It encodes CASRVRDRGSTGELFF.